This T cell receptor (beta chain) was captured by sequencing in a study of siplizumab effects on memory and regulatory T cells. Germline assignment: CDR1 MNHEY and CDR2 SMNVEV (reference sequence). Between the trimmed V and J ends, which lost 6 bases and 5 bases, there was a span of 23 bases. The CDR3 loop spans 16 amino acids. For this clone: Its antigen remains unidentified.

Study-wide findings and caveats: Few alloreactive clones mapped to unstimulated subsets. Naive versus memory phenotype went unassigned for roughly 80-96% of proliferating CD4+ or CD8+ clones. With siplizumab, Treg-derived clones averaged approximately 69% of mappable alloreactive CD4+ clones, versus less than 35% in controls.

The data were produced by immunoSEQ multiplex PCR, yet TCRdb's version contains in-frame clones alone and is incomplete. The sample lists tens of thousands of clones, about 90% occurring once. Sequencing was done on a sample of CD8+ T cells sorted from blood. This clonotype originated in a human donor in good health. The J gene is TRBJ2-7, the V gene TRBV27, with D possibly TRBD2 on 5 matching bases. The DNA for the CDR3 is TGTGCCAGCAGCCGTAAGGGAACTAGAGAATTCCACGAGCAGTACTTC. Translating gives CASSRKGTREFHEQYF.